These 2 T cell receptor beta chains share one sample of origin, sequenced in a study of blood T cell repertoires in COVID-19. Generated by immunoSEQ multiplex PCR, the TCRdb table keeps only in-frame clones and is missing some. The data show 250,000 to 350,000 clones, roughly 87% seen once. The sample consisted of PBMCs or T cells enriched from blood (not recorded which). The receptors here all came from a woman aged 18 to 35 who had recovered from COVID-19.

The chain employs TRBV30 and TRBJ1-1; D is ambiguous. Germline V gene sequence: CDR1 GTSNPN, CDR2 SVGIG (reference sequence). The CDR3 has 11 residues. V lost 0 bases and J lost 7, with 6 bases in between. The CDR3 sequence: CAWSVPGEAFF. DNA for the CDR3: TGTGCCTGGAGTGTACCAGGTGAAGCTTTCTTT.

The chain uses TRBV28 and TRBJ1-3; 7 bases agree with TRBD1. With 7 bases clipped from V and 0 bases from J, the junction kept 6 bases outside the gene matches. The CDR3 consists of 15 residues. Germline CDR1 is MDHEN and CDR2 is SYDVKM. CDR3 DNA: TGTGCCAGCACGGGACAGATCATCTCTGGAAACACCATATATTTT. Amino acid sequence: CASTGQIISGNTIYF.